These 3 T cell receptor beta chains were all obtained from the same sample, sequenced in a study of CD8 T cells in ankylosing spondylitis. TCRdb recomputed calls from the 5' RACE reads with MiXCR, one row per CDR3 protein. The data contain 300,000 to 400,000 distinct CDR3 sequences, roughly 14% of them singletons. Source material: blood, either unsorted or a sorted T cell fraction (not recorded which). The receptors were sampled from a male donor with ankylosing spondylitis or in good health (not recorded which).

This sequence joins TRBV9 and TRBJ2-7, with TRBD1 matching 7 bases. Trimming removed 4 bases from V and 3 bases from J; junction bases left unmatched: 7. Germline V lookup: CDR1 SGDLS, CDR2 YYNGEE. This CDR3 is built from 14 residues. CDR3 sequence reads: CASSSPGTDYEQYF. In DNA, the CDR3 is TGTGCCAGCAGCTCCCCCGGGACAGACTACGAGCAGTACTTC.

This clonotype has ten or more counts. The CDR3 DNA follows: TGTGCCAGCAGCCCTCTAGCGGGGGTTTCCAATGAGCAGTTCTTC. This sequence encodes CASSPLAGVSNEQFF. V gene TRBV12-3 or TRBV12-4 combines with J gene TRBJ2-1; 10 bases align to TRBD2. The V segment lost 6 bases and the J segment 6 bases; nucleotides outside the gene matches: 8. The CDR3 extends over 15 amino acids.

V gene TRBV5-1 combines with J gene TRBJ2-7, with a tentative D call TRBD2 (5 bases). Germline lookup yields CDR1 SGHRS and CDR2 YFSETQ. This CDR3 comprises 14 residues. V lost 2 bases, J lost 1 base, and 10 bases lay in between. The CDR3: CASSFRTGSYEQYF. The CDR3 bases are TGCGCCAGCAGCTTCCGGACTGGATCCTACGAGCAGTACTTC.